The next 19 T cell receptor beta chains were all read from a single sample in a study of PD-1 blockade in classical Hodgkin lymphoma. The method was immunoSEQ multiplex PCR; TCRdb's version includes in-frame clones alone and lacks a portion of them. The sample holds about 13,000 clones, 70% to 85% seen once. Relapse was seen in all patients after autologous stem cell transplantation, and brentuximab vedotin exposure was variable. CD8+ T cells were isolated from thawed PBMCs by magnetic negative selection. Material: CD8+ T cells from blood, obtained at baseline. The receptor source for this set is a human donor with classical Hodgkin lymphoma.

The chain recombines TRBV11-2 with TRBJ2-1; 9 nucleotides align to TRBD1. This CDR3 is built from 14 residues. V trimming: 7 bases; J trimming: 5 bases; junction bases outside the gene matches: 6. The germline gives CDR1 SGHAT, CDR2 FQNNGV. DNA for the CDR3: TGTGCCAGCACCTATTGGACAGGGGACAATGAGCAGTTCTTC. Its translation is CASTYWTGDNEQFF.

V and J are TRBV27 and TRBJ1-2; perhaps TRBD1 as D (6 bases). V was shortened by 1 base and J by 8 bases, with 17 bases between the two germline ends. Germline-derived CDR1 and CDR2 are MNHEY and SMNVEV (reference sequence). CDR3 length: 15 residues. The DNA of the CDR3 is TGTGCCAGCAGTTTATATCTCGGGGGCGCGGAAGGCTACACCTTC. Its translation is CASSLYLGGAEGYTF.

V is TRBV7-2 and J is TRBJ2-5, with 10 bases matching TRBD1. Germline CDR1 SGHTA, CDR2 FQGNSA. The V and J ends lost 1 base and 2 bases, in that order; junction bases with no gene match: 7. The CDR3 has 17 residues. CDR3 region: CASSLGAGTGVQETQYF. The CDR3 coding sequence is TGTGCCAGCAGCTTAGGCGCTGGGACAGGGGTTCAAGAGACCCAGTACTTC.

V usage is TRBV7-9 and J usage is TRBJ1-2; the D is unclear. The V gene's germline CDR1 is SEHNR and CDR2 FQNEAQ (reference sequence). The CDR3 loop spans 15 amino acids. The germline V and J ends were trimmed by 5 bases and 5 bases, with 18 bases remaining between them. The DNA for the CDR3 is TGTGCCAGCAGCCCTCTAGCGGGTTGGGAATATGGCTACACCTTC. Protein sequence: CASSPLAGWEYGYTF.

This clone has only a few counts. This chain links TRBV6-5 with TRBJ1-3; D is perhaps TRBD1 (5 bases). The CDR3 consists of 15 residues. CDR1 is MNHEY, CDR2 SVGAGI, per germline. V lost 5 bases to trimming and J lost 4 bases, with 15 bases between them. The chain's CDR3 is CASSNLLGDGNTIYF. As DNA, the CDR3 is TGTGCCAGCAGTAACCTCTTGGGGGACGGAAACACCATATATTTT.

This chain uses TRBV9 with TRBJ2-7; D assignment may be TRBD1 or TRBD2 (5 bases each). The CDR3 runs 12 residues. CDR1 SGDLS and CDR2 YYNGEE come from the germline V gene. With 7 bases removed from V and 4 bases from J, the gap between germline ends came to 12 bases. The CDR3 sequence is CASGQGGYEQYF. In DNA, the CDR3 is TGTGCCAGCGGGCAGGGCGGGTACGAGCAGTACTTC.

The rearrangement joins TRBV9 to TRBJ2-3; TRBD2 matches 8 bases. The CDR3 length is 17 residues. From germline, CDR1 is SGDLS and CDR2 YYNGEE. V lost 2 bases to trimming and J lost 0 bases; unmatched junction nucleotides: 8. The CDR3 reads CASSVWSGSPSTDTQYF. The CDR3 DNA sequence: TGTGCCAGCAGCGTGTGGAGCGGGAGCCCTAGCACAGATACGCAGTATTTT.

V usage is TRBV15 and J usage is TRBJ1-1, with unresolved D. Germline CDR1 is LNHNV and CDR2 is YYDKDF (reference sequence). There are 14 residues in the CDR3. Trimming removed 4 bases from V and 5 bases from J, with 14 bases in between. CDR3 amino acids: CATSTILSDTEAFF. The CDR3 DNA follows: TGTGCCACCAGCACAATCTTGTCGGATACTGAAGCTTTCTTT.

This chain links TRBV7-9 with TRBJ2-1, with a tentative D call TRBD1 (6 bases). The CDR3 contains 15 residues. The germline gives CDR1 SEHNR, CDR2 FQNEAQ (reference sequence). Trimming stripped 2 bases from V and 6 bases from J, with 14 bases between. Here the CDR3 reads CASSLSTGIVNEQFF. In DNA, the CDR3 is TGTGCCAGCAGCTTATCCACAGGGATCGTCAATGAGCAGTTCTTC.

This clone has just a few counts. V gene TRBV27 combines with J gene TRBJ1-1; no clear D gene. Between the trimmed V and J ends, which lost 4 bases and 1 base, there was a span of 7 bases. CDR3 size: 13 residues. Looked up from germline, CDR1 is MNHEY and CDR2 is SMNVEV (reference sequence). CDR3 amino acids: CASSSPPNTEAFF. DNA for the CDR3: TGTGCCAGCAGTTCACCCCCGAACACTGAAGCTTTCTTT.

A single count supports this clone. The chain's CDR3 is CASGLTNLALTGNQPQHF. The CDR3 DNA sequence: TGTGCTAGTGGTTTAACTAACTTGGCGCTTACTGGCAATCAGCCCCAGCATTTT. This rearrangement joins TRBV12-5 to TRBJ1-5; D not certain. V was trimmed by 3 bases and J by 2 bases, leaving 20 bases between them. CDR3 size: 18 residues. CDR1 is LGHNT, CDR2 FRNRAP, per germline.

V gene TRBV9 combines with J gene TRBJ1-1; tentative D call: TRBD1 (5 bases). The CDR3 is 17 residues long. Trimming shortened V by 0 bases and J by 0 bases, and 15 bases separated the two germline ends. Germline V gives CDR1 SGDLS, CDR2 YYNGEE. The CDR3: CASSVGGWGSLNTEAFF. In nucleotides, the CDR3 is TGTGCCAGCAGCGTAGGGGGTTGGGGGTCCCTGAACACTGAAGCTTTCTTT.

V is TRBV7-1 and J is TRBJ1-1; TRBD1 is a possible D gene (5 bases). TRBV7-1 has ORF status, its function being uncertain. The CDR3 contains 14 residues. V shed 4 bases and J shed 7 bases, with 16 bases lying between them. CDR3 nucleotides: TGTGCCAGCAGCTTGTTTGACGGCGGGGGTGAAGCTTTCTTT. Its translation is CASSLFDGGGEAFF.

The chain joins TRBV14 to TRBJ2-7, with a tentative D call TRBD1 (6 bases). Germline values: CDR1 SGHDN, CDR2 FVKESK. The CDR3 has 15 residues. Trimming left V 4 bases short and J 9 bases short, with 22 bases between. DNA for the CDR3: TGTGCCAGCAGCCTCCGGGACACTCATCTAAGGGCGCAGTACTTC. Amino acid sequence: CASSLRDTHLRAQYF.

The chain uses TRBV25-1 and TRBJ1-2; 10 nucleotides agree with TRBD1. V was clipped by 5 bases and J by 4 bases; unmatched bases: 4. The germline CDR1 and CDR2 sequences are MGHDK and SYGVNS. The CDR3 has 14 amino acids. Written as DNA, the CDR3 is TGTGCCAGCAGTTGGACAGGGGGTCCCTATGGCTACACCTTC. This translates into CASSWTGGPYGYTF.

The V and J genes are TRBV25-1 and TRBJ1-2; no definite D call. This CDR3 has 11 residues. Germline V gene data show CDR1 as MGHDK and CDR2 as SYGVNS. Trimming removed 5 bases at V and 7 bases at J, with 8 bases between. DNA of the CDR3: TGTGCCAGCAGTACCTCTTCTGGCTACACCTTC. It is translated as CASSTSSGYTF.

The rearrangement uses TRBV28 and TRBJ1-2; D unclear. The V and J ends lost 6 bases and 7 bases respectively, with 15 bases between them. This CDR3 region has 13 residues. Germline CDR1 reads MDHEN; CDR2 reads SYDVKM. The CDR3 nucleotides read TGTGCCAGCAGCGACCGGGTGGCCCCTGGCTACACCTTC. It encodes CASSDRVAPGYTF.

This clone was seen a few times. The chain links TRBV20-1 to TRBJ2-5; D gene ambiguous. V lost 6 bases and J lost 4, with 3 bases in between. This CDR3 contains 9 residues. Germline-derived CDR1 and CDR2 are DFQATT and SNEGSKA (reference sequence). This CDR3 reads CSAGETQYF. CDR3 in DNA: TGCAGTGCAGGAGAGACCCAGTACTTC.

CDR3 loop: CASSPRLAGKYEQYF. CDR3 DNA: TGTGCCAGCAGCCCCCGACTAGCGGGGAAGTACGAGCAGTACTTC. The chain employs TRBV7-8 and TRBJ2-7, with 11 positions matching TRBD2. The J segment lost 4 bases and the V segment lost 5 bases, leaving 7 bases of the junction unmatched. CDR1 is SGHVS, CDR2 FQNEAQ, per germline. The CDR3 runs to 15 residues. Using reference TRBV7-8 and TRBJ2-7 for the parts outside the CDR3, the full variable domain is GAGVSQSPRYKVAKRGQDVALRCDPISGHVSLFWYQQALGQGPEFLTYFQNEAQLDKSGLPSDRFFAERPEGSVSTLKIQRTQQEDSAVYLCASSPRLAGKYEQYFGPGTRLTVT.